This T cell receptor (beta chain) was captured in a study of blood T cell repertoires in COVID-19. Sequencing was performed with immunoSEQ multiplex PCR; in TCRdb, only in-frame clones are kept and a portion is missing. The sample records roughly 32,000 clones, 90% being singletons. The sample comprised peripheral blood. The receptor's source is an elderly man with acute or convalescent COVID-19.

The CDR3: CASSSADRANYGYTF. Written as DNA, the CDR3 is TGTGCCAGCAGTTCCGCCGACAGGGCAAACTATGGCTACACCTTC. The V and J genes are TRBV28 and TRBJ1-2, with 7 bases that match TRBD1. With 4 bases clipped from V and 2 bases from J, the junction kept 7 bases outside the gene matches. Germline lookup yields CDR1 MDHEN and CDR2 SYDVKM. The CDR3 totals 15 residues.